One sample yielded the 8 T cell receptor beta chains listed below, sequenced in a study of T cell changes during pregnancy in multiple sclerosis. Assay: immunoSEQ multiplex PCR; the TCRdb copy retains only in-frame clones and omits some. This sample yields roughly 48,000 clones, of which over 80% are seen a single time; less than 0.3% belongs to the top ten. The source material was CD4+ T cells from peripheral blood mononuclear cells, sampled in the third trimester of pregnancy. The receptors stem from a female donor with multiple sclerosis, enrolled in a pregnancy study.

The rearrangement links TRBV18 to TRBJ2-5; TRBD1 agrees at 10 bases. CDR1 and CDR2 (germline): KGHSH, LQKENI. This CDR3 comprises 15 residues. J was trimmed by 4 bases and V by 0 bases; bases with no gene match: 2. The CDR3 sequence: CASSPPGQGLETQYF. Written as DNA, the CDR3 is TGTGCCAGCTCACCACCGGGACAGGGGTTAGAGACCCAGTACTTC.

The chain joins TRBV15 to TRBJ2-7, with TRBD1 matching 8 bases. V was clipped by 0 bases and J by 7 bases; unmatched bases: 11. This CDR3 region has 16 residues. Germline V gene sequence: CDR1 LNHNV, CDR2 YYDKDF (reference sequence). In DNA, the CDR3 is TGTGCCACCAGCAGAGATCCCCGACAGGGGTTCGAGGAGCAGTACTTC. This codes for CATSRDPRQGFEEQYF.

This clone is a singleton in its sample. V and J are TRBV19 and TRBJ1-2; tentatively, D is TRBD1 (6 bases). V was clipped by 5 bases and J by 5 bases, with 24 bases between them. The length of the CDR3 is 17 residues. CDR1 and CDR2 (germline): LNHDA, SQIVND (reference sequence). The CDR3 sequence: CASSPTGTPGITYGYTF. CDR3 DNA sequence: TGTGCCAGTAGTCCAACCGGGACACCGGGCATAACGTATGGCTACACCTTC.

This chain links TRBV27 with TRBJ2-7, with D perhaps matching TRBD2 (7 bases). The V end lost 9 bases, the J end lost 0 bases, and 18 bases lay between the germline ends. This CDR3 comprises 15 residues. Germline V gene data show CDR1 as MNHEY and CDR2 as SMNVEV (reference sequence). CDR3 bases: TGTGCCAGTCAAGTGGGGGGGGCTAGCTCCTACGAGCAGTACTTC. This encodes CASQVGGASSYEQYF.

V gene TRBV25-1 combines with J gene TRBJ1-2; D unresolved. V lost 8 bases and J 4 bases, leaving 11 bases between the germline ends. The CDR3 spans 12 residues. The germline V gene encodes CDR1 MGHDK and CDR2 SYGVNS. The CDR3, as DNA: TGTGCCAGCGGATCCAGGTTCTATGGCTACACCTTC. Protein: CASGSRFYGYTF.

V is TRBV28 and J is TRBJ1-5; 7 nucleotides line up with TRBD1. J lost 1 base, V lost 5 bases, and 8 bases had no gene match. This CDR3 has 16 residues. Germline CDR1 and CDR2: MDHEN and SYDVKM. CDR3 in amino acids: CASSPPGRGSNQPQHF. The DNA of the CDR3 is TGTGCCAGCAGTCCCCCGGGCAGGGGGAGCAATCAGCCCCAGCATTTT.

The CDR3 coding sequence is TGCGCCAGCAGCCAATCGAGCGGGGGGACTTTCAATGAGCAGTTCTTC. It encodes CASSQSSGGTFNEQFF. The V call is TRBV4-1, the J call TRBJ2-1; the match to TRBD2 covers 9 bases. Germline-derived CDR1 and CDR2 are MGHRA and YSYEKL. This CDR3 spans 16 amino acids. The V gene end was trimmed by 2 bases and the J gene end by 6 bases; junction bases not matched to a gene: 8.

The chain couples TRBV5-6 to TRBJ1-4; D remains unclear. V was clipped by 4 bases and J by 8 bases, with 9 bases between them. The germline V gene encodes CDR1 SGHDT and CDR2 YYEEEE. The CDR3 runs 12 residues. The CDR3 loop is CASSVNLEKLFF. The CDR3 region has the DNA TGTGCCAGCAGCGTAAATCTGGAAAAACTGTTTTTT.